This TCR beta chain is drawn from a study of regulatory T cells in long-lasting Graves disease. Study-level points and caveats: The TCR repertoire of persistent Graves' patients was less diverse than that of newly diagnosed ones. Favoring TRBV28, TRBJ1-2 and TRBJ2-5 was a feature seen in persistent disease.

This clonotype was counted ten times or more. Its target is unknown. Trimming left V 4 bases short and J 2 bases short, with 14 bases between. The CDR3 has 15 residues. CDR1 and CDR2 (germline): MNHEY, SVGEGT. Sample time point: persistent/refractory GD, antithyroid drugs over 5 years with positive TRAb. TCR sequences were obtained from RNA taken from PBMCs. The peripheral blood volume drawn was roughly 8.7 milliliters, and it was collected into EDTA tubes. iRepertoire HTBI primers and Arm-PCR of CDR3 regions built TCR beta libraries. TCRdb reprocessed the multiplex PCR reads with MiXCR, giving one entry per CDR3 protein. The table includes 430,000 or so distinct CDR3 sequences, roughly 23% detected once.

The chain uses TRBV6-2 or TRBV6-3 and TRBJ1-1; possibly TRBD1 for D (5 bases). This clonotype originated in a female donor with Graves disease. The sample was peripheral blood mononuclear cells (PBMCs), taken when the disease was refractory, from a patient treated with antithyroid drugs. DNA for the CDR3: TGTGCCAGCAGTTTCGCCCGACAGAGTAACACTGAAGCTTTCTTT. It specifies CASSFARQSNTEAFF.